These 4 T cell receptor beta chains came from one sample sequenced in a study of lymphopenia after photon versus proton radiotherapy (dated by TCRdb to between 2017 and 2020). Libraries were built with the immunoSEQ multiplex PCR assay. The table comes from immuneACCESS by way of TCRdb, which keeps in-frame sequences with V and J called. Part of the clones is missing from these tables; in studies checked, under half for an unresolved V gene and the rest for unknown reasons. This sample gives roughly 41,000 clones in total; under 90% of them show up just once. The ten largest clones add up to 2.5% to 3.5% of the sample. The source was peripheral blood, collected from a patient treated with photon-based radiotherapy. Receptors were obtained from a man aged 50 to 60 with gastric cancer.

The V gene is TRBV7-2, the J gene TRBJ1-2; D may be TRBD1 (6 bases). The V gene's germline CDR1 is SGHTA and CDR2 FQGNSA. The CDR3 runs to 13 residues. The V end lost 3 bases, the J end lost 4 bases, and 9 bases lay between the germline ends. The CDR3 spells CASSFTGTYGYTF. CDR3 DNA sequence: TGTGCCAGCAGCTTTACAGGGACCTATGGCTACACCTTC.

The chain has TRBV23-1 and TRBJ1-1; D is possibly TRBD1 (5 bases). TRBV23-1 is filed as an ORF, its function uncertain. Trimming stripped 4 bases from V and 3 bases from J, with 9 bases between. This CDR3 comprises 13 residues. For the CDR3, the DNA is TGCGCCAGCAGTCGGGGCAGGGACACTGAAGCTTTCTTT. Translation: CASSRGRDTEAFF.

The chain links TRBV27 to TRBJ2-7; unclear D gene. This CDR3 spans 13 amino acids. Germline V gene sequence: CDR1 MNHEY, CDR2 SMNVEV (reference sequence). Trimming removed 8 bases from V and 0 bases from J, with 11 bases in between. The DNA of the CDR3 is TGTGCCAGCGGCGAACCTCCCTCCTACGAGCAGTACTTC. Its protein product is CASGEPPSYEQYF.

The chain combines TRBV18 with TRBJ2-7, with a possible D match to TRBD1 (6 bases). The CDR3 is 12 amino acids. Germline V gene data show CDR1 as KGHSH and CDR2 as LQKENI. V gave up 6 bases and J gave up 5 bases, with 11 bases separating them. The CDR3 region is CASSQNRDEQYF. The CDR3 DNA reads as TGTGCCAGCTCGCAAAACAGGGACGAGCAGTACTTC.